What follows is one TCR beta chain and its context. Germline trimming cut 5 bases from V and 0 bases from J; bases unmatched to any gene: 13. The CDR3 contains 20 residues. In germline, CDR1 is SEHNR, CDR2 FQNEAQ (reference sequence). Per the original methods: Using reference gene primer amplification, nucleated cell counts were estimated. Sequencing was performed with immunoSEQ multiplex PCR; in TCRdb, only in-frame clones are kept and a portion is missing. From that table come the V and J calls and clone size; the DNA was used to work out D and trimming. The data contain around 150,000 clones, more than 75% of them singletons. This record comes from a study of blood T cell repertoires in COVID-19. For the study at large: The samples span acute and convalescent COVID-19 from the United States, Italy and Spain. T cells, B-cell-depleted T cells, or PBMCs supplied cDNA or gDNA.

Sequencing was performed on peripheral blood. The chain carries TRBV7-9 and TRBJ1-4; 12 nucleotides line up with TRBD1. The sequence derives from a man between 65 and 85 years old with acute or convalescent COVID-19. The DNA of the CDR3 is TGTGCCAGCAGCGGGGGACAGGGGGCGTCCGGAGGGGCAACTAATGAAAAACTGTTTTTT. Protein: CASSGGQGASGGATNEKLFF.